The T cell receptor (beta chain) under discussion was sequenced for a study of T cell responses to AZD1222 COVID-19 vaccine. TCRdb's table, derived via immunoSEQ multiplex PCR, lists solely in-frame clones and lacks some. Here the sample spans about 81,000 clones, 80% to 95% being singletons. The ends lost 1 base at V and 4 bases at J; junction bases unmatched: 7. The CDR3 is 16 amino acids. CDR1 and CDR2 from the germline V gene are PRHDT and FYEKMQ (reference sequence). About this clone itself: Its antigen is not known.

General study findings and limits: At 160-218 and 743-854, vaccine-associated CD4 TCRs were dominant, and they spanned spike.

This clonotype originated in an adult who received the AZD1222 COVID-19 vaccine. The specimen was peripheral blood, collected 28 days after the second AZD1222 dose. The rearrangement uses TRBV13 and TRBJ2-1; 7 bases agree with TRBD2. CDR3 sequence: CASSLVEASGYNEQFF. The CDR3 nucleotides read TGTGCCAGCAGCTTAGTAGAAGCTAGCGGATACAATGAGCAGTTCTTC.